This record covers a single T cell receptor beta chain. The antigen remains unidentified. The entry originates in a study of CD8 T cells in ankylosing spondylitis. Germline lookup yields CDR1 LGHNA and CDR2 YNFKEQ. V was clipped by 0 bases and J by 8 bases, with 11 bases between them. This CDR3 has 13 amino acids. Broader study findings: Disease-linked clones were CD8+ and relatively rare in peripheral blood.

MiXCR was run by TCRdb on the 5' RACE reads, yielding one entry per CDR3 protein. The sample lists approximately 110,000 distinct CDR3 sequences; about 24% were seen once. Sequenced sample: synovial fluid, either unsorted or a sorted T cell fraction (not recorded which). The V and J genes are TRBV4-2 and TRBJ2-7; D possibly matches TRBD1 or TRBD2 (5 bases each). The receptor was isolated from a male donor with ankylosing spondylitis. DNA for the CDR3: TGTGCCAGCAGCCAAGAGAGGGACCAAAAGCAGTACTTC. This sequence encodes CASSQERDQKQYF.